The 30 T cell receptor beta chains below all came from one sample that was sequenced in a study of Ad26.COV2.S vaccination and SARS-CoV-2 variants. Treatment defined: about 20 received Ad26.COV2.S at low or high dose, single or two shots; a few received placebo; per-sample allocation not given. Sampling occurred on day 63 after the first vaccine or placebo injection. Produced via immunoSEQ multiplex PCR; TCRdb's table is partial and in-frame only. The sample lists more than 300,000 clones, more than 70% occurring once. The sample was peripheral blood, taken in a trial of Ad26.COV2.S vaccine versus placebo. These receptors all come from a person aged 18-60 years who received the Ad26.COV2.S COVID-19 vaccine or a placebo.

The V gene is TRBV19, the J gene TRBJ2-3; D is tentatively TRBD1 or TRBD2 (5 bases each). From germline, CDR1 is LNHDA and CDR2 SQIVND (reference sequence). The V gene lost 5 bases and the J gene lost 5 bases, with 14 bases spanning the gap. This CDR3 contains 14 residues. CDR3: CASSPRTGGDTQYF. CDR3 nucleotide sequence: TGTGCCAGTAGTCCTAGGACTGGGGGAGATACGCAGTATTTT. Combining the CDR3 with reference TRBV19 and TRBJ2-3 gives the whole variable domain DGGITQSPKYLFRKEGQNVTLSCEQNLNHDAMYWYRQDPGQGLRLIYYSQIVNDFQKGDIAEGYSVSREKKESFPLTVTSAQKNPTAFYLCASSPRTGGDTQYFGPGTRLTVL.

The chain employs TRBV19 and TRBJ2-1, with 11 bases aligning to TRBD2. The CDR3 has 15 amino acids. With V trimmed by 3 bases and J by 8 bases, 6 bases remained unmatched. Germline CDR1 reads LNHDA; CDR2 reads SQIVND (reference sequence). The CDR3 region has the DNA TGTGCCAGTAGTATTCAGACTAGCGGGGTCTATGAGCAGTTCTTC. Translating gives CASSIQTSGVYEQFF.

CDR3 loop: CASSQDVVRADTQYF. The CDR3 DNA sequence: TGTGCCAGCAGCCAAGACGTAGTTAGGGCAGATACGCAGTATTTT. The chain carries TRBV4-2 and TRBJ2-3; D remains unclear. The V gene's germline CDR1 is LGHNA and CDR2 YNFKEQ. Trimming took off 0 bases at V and 4 bases at J, with 11 bases between the two ends. The CDR3 contains 15 residues.

This clone showed up just a few times. The J gene is TRBJ2-2, the V gene TRBV5-1; D uncertain. Germline V gene lookup returns CDR1 SGHRS and CDR2 YFSETQ. With 5 bases removed from V and 1 base from J, the gap between germline ends came to 12 bases. CDR3 size: 15 residues. The CDR3 is CASSYEVLNTGELFF. As DNA, the CDR3 is TGCGCCAGCAGTTACGAGGTATTGAACACCGGGGAGCTGTTTTTT.

This clone has a single count. The genes are TRBV4-3 and TRBJ1-1; maybe TRBD1 (6 bases). This CDR3 is 15 amino acids long. Germline V lookup: CDR1 LGHNA, CDR2 YSLEER. V lost 0 bases, J lost 3 bases, and 11 bases lay in between. The CDR3 sequence: CASSQDQQGDTEAFF. The CDR3 region has the DNA TGCGCCAGCAGCCAAGATCAACAGGGAGACACTGAAGCTTTCTTT.

This sequence joins TRBV19 and TRBJ1-1, with D hard to call. The germline V and J ends were trimmed by 3 bases and 0 bases, with 11 bases remaining between them. There are 15 residues in the CDR3. Per germline, CDR1 LNHDA and CDR2 SQIVND (reference sequence). CDR3 protein: CASSIGVRLNTEAFF. CDR3 sequence (DNA): TGTGCCAGTAGTATCGGAGTCAGGTTGAACACTGAAGCTTTCTTT.

Only a few counts were recorded for this clone. The chain is built from TRBV9 and TRBJ1-1, with D possibly matching TRBD1 (6 bases). Trimming pared 2 bases from V and 6 bases from J, leaving 17 bases between. This CDR3 is built from 15 residues. Germline values: CDR1 SGDLS, CDR2 YYNGEE. The CDR3 DNA is TGTGCCAGCAGCGTCGGACAGAGTAAAGGGTCTGAAGCTTTCTTT. Protein: CASSVGQSKGSEAFF.

This chain links TRBV9 with TRBJ2-1, with D perhaps TRBD2 (6 bases). Germline V gene sequence: CDR1 SGDLS, CDR2 YYNGEE. This CDR3 comprises 16 residues. Trimming left V 3 bases short and J 10 bases short, with 23 bases between. CDR3 DNA sequence: TGTGCCAGCAGCGCCAGACCGGGACTCCGCCCCACAGAGCAGTTCTTC. This codes for CASSARPGLRPTEQFF.

A remark on this clone: An end of the junction does not agree with germline; a read error may underlie this. The V call is TRBV7-2, the J call TRBJ1-3; the D gene is possibly TRBD1 (5 bases). Germline-derived CDR1 and CDR2 are SGHTA and FQGNSA. The CDR3 runs to 15 residues. The CDR3 here is CASRLGVSSGNTIYF. CDR3 bases: TGTGCCAGCAGGTTAGGGGTGAGCTCTGGAAACACCATATATTTT. Combining the CDR3 with reference TRBV7-2 and TRBJ1-3 gives the whole variable domain GAGVSQSPSNKVTEKGKDVELRCDPISGHTALYWYRQSLGQGLEFLIYFQGNSAPDKSGLPSDRFSAERTGGSVSTLTIQRTQQEDSAVYLCASRLGVSSGNTIYFGEGSWLTVV.

The count of this clone is one. The chain uses TRBV18 and TRBJ1-1, with no clear D. The germline gives CDR1 KGHSH, CDR2 LQKENI. With 3 bases removed from V and 6 bases from J, the gap between germline ends came to 14 bases. The CDR3 has 14 amino acids. The CDR3 is CASSPSLSGPEAFF. DNA for the CDR3: TGTGCCAGCTCACCCTCCTTGTCAGGCCCTGAAGCTTTCTTT.

The genes are TRBV30 and TRBJ2-2; TRBD2 is a possible D gene (5 bases). V lost 2 bases and J 6 bases, leaving 10 bases between the germline ends. Germline V gene data show CDR1 as GTSNPN and CDR2 as SVGIG (reference sequence). The CDR3 has 13 residues. CDR3 nucleotides: TGTGCCTGGAGTAACGTCGGGGCCGGGGAGCTGTTTTTT. It specifies CAWSNVGAGELFF.

This clone appeared a single time. The chain uses TRBV10-3 and TRBJ1-2; possible D gene TRBD1, 5 bases. Trimming shortened V by 6 bases and J by 1 base, and 9 bases separated the two germline ends. CDR3 length: 13 amino acids. Germline CDR1 is ENHRY and CDR2 is SYGVKD. The CDR3 sequence: CAIRRDVNYGYTF. CDR3 in DNA: TGTGCCATCAGGCGGGACGTTAACTATGGCTACACCTTC.

The chain couples TRBV5-1 to TRBJ2-5; TRBD2 aligns across 10 bases. V shed 0 bases and J 1 base; nucleotides not matched to a gene: 6. The CDR3 sequence is 17 residues long. Per germline, CDR1 SGHRS and CDR2 YFSETQ. The CDR3, as DNA: TGCGCCAGCAGCTTGGGCTTTCGACTAGCGGGCCAAGAGACCCAGTACTTC. This sequence encodes CASSLGFRLAGQETQYF.

This clone was seen just once. The chain joins TRBV7-2 to TRBJ1-2; 8 bases line up with TRBD1. Germline CDR1 and CDR2: SGHTA and FQGNSA. After removal of 1 base from V and 4 bases from J, the junction contained 5 bases not matched to a gene. CDR3 length: 15 residues. CDR3 DNA: TGTGCCAGCAGCTTAGTGGCAGGGGGCATCTATGGCTACACCTTC. Its protein product is CASSLVAGGIYGYTF.

The chain employs TRBV29-1 and TRBJ1-2; 8 nucleotides agree with TRBD1. Germline values: CDR1 SQVTM, CDR2 ANQGSEA. This CDR3 has 14 residues. J gave up 2 bases and V 6 bases, and 8 bases lay outside the gene matches. The CDR3 coding sequence is TGCAGCGTGACAGGGGCACAGACCAACTATGGCTACACCTTC. It codes for CSVTGAQTNYGYTF.

The chain uses TRBV7-2 and TRBJ1-1, with D possibly TRBD1 on 6 matching bases. The V end lost 4 bases, the J end lost 11 bases, and 17 bases lay between the germline ends. The germline V gene encodes CDR1 SGHTA and CDR2 FQGNSA. This CDR3 region has 13 residues. The CDR3 nucleotides are TGTGCCAGCAGCTCCCGGGGCAGGGGTCGGGCTTTCTTT. Protein sequence: CASSSRGRGRAFF.

This clone has just one count. This chain joins TRBV19 and TRBJ2-5, with no clear D. CDR3 length equals 14 residues. Trimming pared 3 bases from V and 8 bases from J, leaving 16 bases between. Germline CDR1 is LNHDA and CDR2 is SQIVND (reference sequence). This CDR3 is CASSIGRKRQTQYF. The CDR3 DNA reads TGTGCCAGTAGTATCGGGCGAAAGAGACAAACCCAGTACTTC.

The rearrangement joins TRBV20-1 to TRBJ2-7; 11 nucleotides align to TRBD2. Germline CDR1 DFQATT, CDR2 SNEGSKA (reference sequence). The V gene end was trimmed by 3 bases and the J gene end by 6 bases; junction bases not matched to a gene: 7. CDR3 length equals 14 residues. DNA for the CDR3: TGCAGTGCTAGTCTAGCGGGGGGATCGGGCGAGCAGTACTTC. Translation gives CSASLAGGSGEQYF.

The rearrangement uses TRBV5-1 and TRBJ2-5; 7 positions match TRBD2. Germline V gene sequence: CDR1 SGHRS, CDR2 YFSETQ. There are 13 residues in the CDR3. The V and J ends lost 7 bases and 5 bases, in that order; junction bases with no gene match: 8. The CDR3 is CASRWGGLETQYF. CDR3 DNA sequence: TGCGCCAGCCGGTGGGGGGGATTGGAGACCCAGTACTTC. Based on the CDR3 plus reference TRBV5-1 and TRBJ2-5, the full variable domain is KAGVTQTPRYLIKTRGQQVTLSCSPISGHRSVSWYQQTPGQGLQFLFEYFSETQRNKGNFPGRFSGRQFSNSRSEMNVSTLELGDSALYLCASRWGGLETQYFGPGTRLLVL.

The rearrangement uses TRBV7-2 and TRBJ1-2; D unclear. Between the trimmed V and J ends, which lost 6 bases and 5 bases, there was a span of 16 bases. The CDR3 spans 14 residues. Germline CDR1 SGHTA, CDR2 FQGNSA. CDR3 nucleotides: TGTGCCAGCAGTCCCGCCTACTCGGGGTATGGCTACACCTTC. Its translation: CASSPAYSGYGYTF.

V and J are TRBV18 and TRBJ1-2; no firm D call. The V and J ends lost 0 bases and 4 bases respectively, with 12 bases between them. The CDR3 has 15 residues. In germline, CDR1 is KGHSH, CDR2 LQKENI. The CDR3 protein is CASSPPEGKSYGYTF. CDR3 nucleotides: TGTGCCAGCTCACCACCGGAGGGAAAGAGCTATGGCTACACCTTC. Full variable domain (remainder filled in from reference TRBV18 and TRBJ1-2): NAGVMQNPRHLVRRRGQEARLRCSPMKGHSHVYWYRQLPEEGLKFMVYLQKENIIDESGMPKERFSAEFPKEGPSILRIQQVVRGDSAAYFCASSPPEGKSYGYTFGSGTRLTVV.

J is TRBJ1-3 and V is TRBV9; D is ambiguous. The germline CDR1 and CDR2 sequences are SGDLS and YYNGEE. The CDR3 covers 13 residues. V was clipped by 1 base and J by 3 bases, with 5 bases between them. CDR3 protein: CASSVQVGNTIYF. In DNA, the CDR3 is TGTGCCAGCAGCGTACAGGTTGGAAACACCATATATTTT.

The V and J genes are TRBV7-8 and TRBJ1-6; D unclear. The CDR3 extends over 14 amino acids. Germline CDR1 reads SGHVS; CDR2 reads FQNEAQ. Trimming took off 3 bases at V and 7 bases at J, with 10 bases between the two ends. The CDR3 spells CASSFGELNSPLHF. The CDR3 coding sequence is TGTGCCAGCAGCTTCGGGGAACTCAATTCACCCCTCCACTTT.

The chain joins TRBV5-5 to TRBJ2-2; 7 bases are a match to TRBD1. Trimming removed 4 bases from V and 4 bases from J; junction bases left unmatched: 10. Germline V gene data show CDR1 as SGHKS and CDR2 as YYEKEE (reference sequence). This CDR3 region has 16 residues. The CDR3 sequence is CASSISRGQVTGELFF. The CDR3 DNA reads as TGTGCCAGCAGCATATCGAGGGGGCAAGTCACCGGGGAGCTGTTTTTT.

The V gene is TRBV3-1 (or the pseudogene TRBV3-2), the J gene TRBJ1-6, with TRBD1 as a possible D gene (5 bases). The V and J ends lost 4 bases and 7 bases respectively, with 23 bases between them. The CDR3 totals 18 residues. From germline, CDR1 is LGHDT and CDR2 YNNKEL (reference sequence). The CDR3 region is CASSPGSGTADLNSPLHF. CDR3 sequence (DNA): TGTGCCAGCAGCCCCGGCAGCGGGACCGCCGACTTAAATTCACCCCTCCACTTT.

V usage is TRBV6-2 or TRBV6-3 and J usage is TRBJ1-2; no firm D call. V gave up 4 bases and J gave up 5 bases, with 17 bases separating them. The CDR3 loop spans 15 amino acids. Germline CDR1 MNHEY, CDR2 SVGEGT. Here the CDR3 DNA reads TGTGCCAGCAGTTCGACATCTGGATCCGTTTATGGCTACACCTTC. Amino acids: CASSSTSGSVYGYTF.

The J gene is TRBJ2-1, the V gene TRBV3-1 (or the pseudogene TRBV3-2), with TRBD2 matching 9 bases. CDR1 is LGHDT, CDR2 YNNKEL, per germline (reference sequence). The CDR3 is made up of 15 amino acids. The junction had 4 bases not matched to a gene; V was cut back by 0 bases and J by 7 bases. The CDR3 protein is CASSQDAGGYNEQFF. The DNA for the CDR3 is TGTGCCAGCAGCCAAGATGCGGGGGGGTATAATGAGCAGTTCTTC.

J is TRBJ2-3 and V is TRBV11-2; 12 bases fit TRBD2. Trimming at V came to 4 bases and at J to 1 base, leaving 6 bases not matched to a gene. Germline V gives CDR1 SGHAT, CDR2 FQNNGV. CDR3 length: 17 residues. In DNA form, the CDR3 reads TGTGCCAGCAGCTCTCTAGCGGGGGGGGGCCGCACAGATACGCAGTATTTT. Amino acids: CASSSLAGGGRTDTQYF.

CDR3 residues: CASSAHLAGSTDTQYF. The CDR3 bases are TGTGCCAGCAGCGCTCACCTAGCGGGGAGCACAGATACGCAGTATTTT. The chain joins TRBV9 to TRBJ2-3, with 9 bases lining up with TRBD2. V lost 3 bases and J lost 0; bases outside the gene matches: 5. This CDR3 region has 16 residues. Germline V gene sequence: CDR1 SGDLS, CDR2 YYNGEE.

CDR3 nucleotides: TGTGCCAGCAGCCCCCGGCTCCCAGACAGGGGGGAGACCCAGTACTTC. Translating gives CASSPRLPDRGETQYF. The chain employs TRBV7-2 and TRBJ2-5; 9 bases agree with TRBD1. CDR1 and CDR2 from the germline V gene are SGHTA and FQGNSA. This CDR3 is built from 16 residues. The junction had 12 bases not matched to a gene; V was cut back by 5 bases and J by 5 bases.